This T cell receptor beta chain was recovered during a study of post-analysis software for immune sequencing data. Turning to the study itself: In terms of disease course, relapsing-remitting, secondary progressive and progressive-relapsing multiple sclerosis were included.

This clonotype was seen a few times. The antigen is not known. Notes on the study in general: Normalized Chao1 diversity in multiple sclerosis patients fell significantly below that of controls. Four to six TRBV segments (TRBV5-6, TRBV5-1 and TRBV20-1 among them) occurred more frequently in patients than in controls.

TCR beta cDNA libraries had unique molecular identifiers. Starting from approximately 0.95 to 9.8 million T cells, the study yielded about 500,000 cDNA molecules. Using its own MiXCR run on the PCR reads, TCRdb lists one record per CDR3 protein. The sample records about 430,000 distinct CDR3 sequences, 35% to 45% being singletons. The V and J ends lost 2 bases and 9 bases, in that order; junction bases with no gene match: 4. Germline assignment: CDR1 SGDLS and CDR2 YYNGEE. CDR3 length equals 13 residues. The sequenced material came from blood. The sequence derives from a girl between 2 and 10 years old with multiple sclerosis. The chain recombines TRBV9 with TRBJ2-5, with TRBD2 matching 10 bases. The CDR3 nucleotides are TGTGCCAGCAGCGTGGCTAGCGGGGGCCCCCAGTACTTC. Encoded protein: CASSVASGGPQYF.